The subject of this entry is one T cell receptor beta chain. Its antigen is still unknown. Each CD8+ T cell subset was flow-sorted in triplicate. Every sort contained 250,000 to 350,000 cells. CD45RO-CCR7+CD27+CD95- marked naive CD8+ T cells. The data stem from a study of CXCR3-negative and CXCR3-positive naive CD8 T cells. Study results and caveats: TRB CDR3 hydrophobicity was greater in CXCR3-positive naive cells than in CXCR3-negative naive cells. Memory cells showed distinct TRBV-TRBJ patterns, while the two naive subsets matched.

Carrying UMI labels, the TRB cDNA libraries were prepared through 5' RACE. Each CDR3 protein gets one entry in TCRdb, which reprocessed the 5' RACE reads and gives no DNA. The sample's table shows around 96,000 distinct CDR3 sequences. The germline V gene encodes CDR1 MNHEY and CDR2 SVGEGT. The CDR3 has 18 amino acids. The sequencing sample was made of naive CXCR3- CD8+ T cells from blood. Stated subset: CD45RO-CCR7+CD27+CD95- naive CD8+ T cells lacking CXCR3 (TNR3-). The sequence was obtained from a human donor in good health. Some clones in this sample may be carry-over from other donors' samples. The rearrangement joins TRBV6-2 or TRBV6-3 to TRBJ1-2; lacking DNA, the TRBD1 call made by TCRdb goes unchecked. CDR3: CASTTNLGQGAFNYGYTF.